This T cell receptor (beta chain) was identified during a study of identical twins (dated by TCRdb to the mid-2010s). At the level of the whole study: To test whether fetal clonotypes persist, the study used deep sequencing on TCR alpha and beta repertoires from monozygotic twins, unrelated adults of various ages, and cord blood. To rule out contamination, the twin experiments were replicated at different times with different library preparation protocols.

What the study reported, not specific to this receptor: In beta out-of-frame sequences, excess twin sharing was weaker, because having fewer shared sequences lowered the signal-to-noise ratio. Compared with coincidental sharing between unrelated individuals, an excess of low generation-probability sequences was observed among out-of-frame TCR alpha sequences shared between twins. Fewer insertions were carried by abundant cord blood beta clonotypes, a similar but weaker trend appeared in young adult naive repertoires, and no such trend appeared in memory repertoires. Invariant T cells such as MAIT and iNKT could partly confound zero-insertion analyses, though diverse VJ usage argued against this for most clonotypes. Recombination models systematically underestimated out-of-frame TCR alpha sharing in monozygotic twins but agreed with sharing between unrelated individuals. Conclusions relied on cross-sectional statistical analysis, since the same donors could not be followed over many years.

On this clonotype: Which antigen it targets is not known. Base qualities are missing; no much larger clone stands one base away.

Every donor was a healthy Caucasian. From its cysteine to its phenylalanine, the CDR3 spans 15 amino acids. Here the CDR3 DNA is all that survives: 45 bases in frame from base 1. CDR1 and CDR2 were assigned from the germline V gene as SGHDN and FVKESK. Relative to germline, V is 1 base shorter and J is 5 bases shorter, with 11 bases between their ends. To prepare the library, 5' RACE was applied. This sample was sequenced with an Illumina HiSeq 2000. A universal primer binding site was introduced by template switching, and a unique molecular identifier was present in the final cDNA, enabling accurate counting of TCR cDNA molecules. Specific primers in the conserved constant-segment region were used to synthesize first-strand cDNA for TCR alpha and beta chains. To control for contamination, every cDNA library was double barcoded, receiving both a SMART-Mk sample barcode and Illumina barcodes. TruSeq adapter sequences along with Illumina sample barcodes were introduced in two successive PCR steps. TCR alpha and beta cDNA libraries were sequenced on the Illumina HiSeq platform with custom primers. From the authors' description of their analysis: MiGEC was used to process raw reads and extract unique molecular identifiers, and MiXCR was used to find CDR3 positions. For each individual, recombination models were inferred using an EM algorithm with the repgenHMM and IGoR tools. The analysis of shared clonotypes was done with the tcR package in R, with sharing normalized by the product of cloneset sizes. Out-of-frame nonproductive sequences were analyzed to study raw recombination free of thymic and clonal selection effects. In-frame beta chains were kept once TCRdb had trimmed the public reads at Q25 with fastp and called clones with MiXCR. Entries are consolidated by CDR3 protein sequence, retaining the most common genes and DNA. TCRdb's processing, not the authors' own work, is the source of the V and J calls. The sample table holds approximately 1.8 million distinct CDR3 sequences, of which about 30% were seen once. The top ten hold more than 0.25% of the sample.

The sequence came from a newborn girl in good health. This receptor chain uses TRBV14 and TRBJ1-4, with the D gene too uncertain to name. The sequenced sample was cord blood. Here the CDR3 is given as CASSQARVVNEKLFF. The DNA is TGTGCCAGCAGCCAAGCCCGGGTCGTCAATGAAAAACTGTTTTTT.